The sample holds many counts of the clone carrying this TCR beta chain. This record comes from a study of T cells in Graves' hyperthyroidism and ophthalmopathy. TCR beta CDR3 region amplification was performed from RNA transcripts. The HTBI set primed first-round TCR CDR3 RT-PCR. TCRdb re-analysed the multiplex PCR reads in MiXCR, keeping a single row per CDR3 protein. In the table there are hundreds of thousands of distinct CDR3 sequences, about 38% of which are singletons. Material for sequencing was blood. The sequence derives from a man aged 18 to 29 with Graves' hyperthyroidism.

DNA of the CDR3: TGTGCCAGTAGACAGGACCCTGAAGCTTTCTTT. Protein sequence: CASRQDPEAFF. V gene TRBV19 combines with J gene TRBJ1-1; D possibly corresponds to TRBD1 (5 bases). CDR1 is LNHDA, CDR2 SQIVND, per germline (reference sequence). V was pared by 6 bases and J by 6 bases, with 8 bases between. This CDR3 is built from 11 residues.